This T cell receptor (beta chain) was recovered during a study of post-analysis software for immune sequencing data. The TCR beta cDNA libraries contained unique molecular identifiers. cDNA molecules numbering 400,000 to 550,000 came from roughly 1 to 10 million T cells. TCRdb used MiXCR to reprocess the PCR reads, holding one entry per CDR3 protein. The sample has approximately 770,000 distinct CDR3 sequences, 46% seen once; the top ten hold roughly 4.9%. Study observations and caveats: Five TRBV segments occurring more often in patients than controls included TRBV5-6, TRBV5-1 and TRBV20-1.

CDR3 length equals 19 residues. Trimming left V 3 bases short and J 3 bases short, with 21 bases between. The germline V gene encodes CDR1 LGHNA and CDR2 YSLEER. A few counts support this clonotype. Its antigen remains unidentified. The origin of this receptor is a girl aged 5 to 17 with multiple sclerosis. This chain joins TRBV4-3 and TRBJ2-6; D is perhaps TRBD1 or TRBD2 (5 bases each). Input material: blood. The CDR3 region is CASSQIAPGPLGGANVLTF. Written as DNA, the CDR3 is TGCGCCAGCAGCCAGATAGCGCCGGGACCGCTGGGTGGGGCCAACGTCCTGACTTTC.